This TCR beta chain comes out of a study of molecular identifiers for immune sequencing clone quantification. Germline V gene sequence: CDR1 SGHTA, CDR2 FQGNSA. The CDR3 totals 18 residues. The V segment lost 3 bases and the J segment 0 bases; nucleotides outside the gene matches: 8. TCRdb recomputed calls from the PCR reads with MiXCR, one row per CDR3 protein. Counted here are about 500,000 distinct CDR3 sequences, about 25% occurring once; the ten biggest clones make up around 0.78%. A CD8+CD4-CCR7+CD45RA+ phenotype served as the sorting definition for naive CD8 T cells. The chain uses TRBV7-2 and TRBJ2-1; TRBD2 matches 10 bases. This TCR came from a human donor in good health. Some libraries in this study had Jurkat cell RNA spiked in. The sample consisted of naive CD8+ T cells from blood, with Jurkat cell RNA spiked in. Subset given: FACS-sorted CD8+CD4-CCR7+CD45RA+ naive T cells. CDR3 sequence reads: CASSFPSGGTHSYNEQFF. In DNA form, the CDR3 reads TGTGCCAGCAGCTTTCCTAGCGGGGGAACACACTCCTACAATGAGCAGTTCTTC.